This T cell receptor beta chain stems from a study of CXCR3-negative and CXCR3-positive naive CD8 T cells. Study observations and caveats: For memory CD8+ cells diversity was much lower, but both naive subsets had comparably high diversity. When CXCR3-positive naive cells were set against CXCR3-negative naive cells, the former had more hydrophobic TRB CDR3s.

Triplicates of about 270,000 cells were sorted from each CD8+ T cell subset. Naive CD8+ T lymphocytes were specified as CD45RO-CCR7+CD27+CD95-. The CDR3 length is 15 residues. Germline V CDR1 and CDR2: SGHDT, YYEEEE. About this clonotype itself: As yet, its antigen is unknown.

Libraries were UMI-labeled 5' RACE TRB cDNA. TCRdb re-called the 5' RACE reads and gives one entry per CDR3 protein, without DNA. This repertoire includes 85,000 to 90,000 distinct CDR3 sequences. This TCR was recovered from a human donor in good health. Some clones in this sample may be carry-over from other donors' samples. V is TRBV5-6 and J is TRBJ2-5; the D call from TCRdb, TRBD1, cannot be confirmed without DNA. The sample comprised naive CXCR3+ CD8+ T cells from blood. Subset reported: CD45RO-CCR7+CD27+CD95- naive CD8+ T cells expressing CXCR3 (TNR3+). CDR3: CASSLENRAQETQYF.